The clone carrying this TCR beta chain was seen repeatedly, ten times or more. Its antigen remains unknown. The source of the sample is a study of regulatory T cells in long-lasting Graves disease. The CDR3 loop spans 19 amino acids. V lost 4 bases and J lost 5, with 26 bases in between. Germline CDR1 MDHEN, CDR2 SYDVKM. The TCR beta library used iRepertoire HTBI primers with Arm-PCR amplification of CDR3. In TCRdb, the multiplex PCR reads were re-called with MiXCR into one record per CDR3 protein. The sample records under 450,000 distinct CDR3 sequences, roughly a quarter being singletons. Time point given: persistent/refractory GD, antithyroid drugs over 5 years with positive TRAb. After RNA was extracted from PBMCs, the TCR library was made from it. General study results and limits: Analyses excluded thyroid tissue, covering peripheral blood alone.

This sequence was found in a female donor with Graves disease. This material consisted of peripheral blood mononuclear cells (PBMCs), taken when the disease was refractory, from a patient treated with antithyroid drugs. The V gene is TRBV28, the J gene TRBJ2-2, with TRBD1 as a possible D gene (6 bases). DNA for the CDR3: TGTGCCAGCAGTTCGATTGAAGGACAGACCCGAGTTCTGACCGGGGAGCTGTTTTTT. Protein product: CASSSIEGQTRVLTGELFF.